The 26 T cell receptor beta chains below were found in one sample sequenced in a study of T cells in Graves' hyperthyroidism and ophthalmopathy. Amplified regions were TCR beta CDR3 sequences from RNA transcripts. In the first-round RT-PCR of the TCR CDR3, the HTBI primer set was used. From the multiplex PCR reads, TCRdb called clonotypes with MiXCR, one entry per CDR3 protein. The table records hundreds of thousands of distinct CDR3 sequences, about a sixth of them present only once. Sequencing used blood. The source of these receptors is a woman aged 40 to 50 with Graves' ophthalmopathy.

Many counts were recorded for this clonotype. V usage is TRBV7-8 and J usage is TRBJ2-7; 10 positions agree with TRBD2. CDR3 length: 17 residues. Germline V lookup: CDR1 SGHVS, CDR2 FQNEAQ. The trim removed 1 base at V and 2 bases at J, leaving 8 bases unmatched. The CDR3 DNA follows: TGTGCCAGCAGCTTAGGGCCACTAGCGGGACGGACCTACGAGCAGTACTTC. This codes for CASSLGPLAGRTYEQYF.

This clonotype was counted a few times. The chain joins TRBV5-5 to TRBJ2-7; 12 positions match TRBD1. The germline V gene has CDR1 SGHKS and CDR2 YYEKEE (reference sequence). The CDR3 contains 18 residues. The ends lost 0 bases at V and 0 bases at J; junction bases unmatched: 7. This chain's CDR3 is CASSLASGTGGLSYEQYF. DNA for the CDR3: TGTGCCAGCAGCTTGGCTTCCGGGACAGGGGGCCTCTCCTACGAGCAGTACTTC.

This clonotype appeared many times. V gene TRBV30 combines with J gene TRBJ1-5; D unresolved. The CDR3 extends over 13 amino acids. Trimming cost V 5 bases and J 6 bases, with 14 bases left between them. Germline V gives CDR1 GTSNPN, CDR2 SVGIG (reference sequence). The CDR3, as DNA: TGTGCCTGGCCAGAAGGGCGGTCTCAGCCCCAGCATTTT. This codes for CAWPEGRSQPQHF.

In its sample, this clonotype was seen many times. CDR3 DNA sequence: TGTGCCAGCACTGACCTAGCGGCTAGCACAGATACGCAGTATTTT. It codes for CASTDLAASTDTQYF. V and J are TRBV2 and TRBJ2-3; TRBD2 matches at 7 bases. The germline V gene encodes CDR1 SNHLY and CDR2 FYNNEI. The CDR3 runs 15 residues. The V gene end was trimmed by 7 bases and the J gene end by 0 bases; junction bases not matched to a gene: 7.

This clonotype was recorded many times. The rearrangement uses TRBV27 and TRBJ2-3, with a tentative D call TRBD1 (5 bases). The germline CDR1 and CDR2 sequences are MNHEY and SMNVEV (reference sequence). Trimming took off 2 bases at V and 0 bases at J, with 27 bases between the two ends. The CDR3 sequence is 21 residues long. The CDR3 sequence: CASSLADPRSGYQPSTDTQYF. The CDR3 DNA follows: TGTGCCAGCAGTTTAGCCGACCCCCGGTCAGGGTACCAACCTAGCACAGATACGCAGTATTTT.

The chain links TRBV12-3 or TRBV12-4 to TRBJ2-2; 13 bases agree with TRBD2. This CDR3 is built from 21 residues. V was clipped by 5 bases and J by 0 bases; unmatched bases: 15. CDR3 coding DNA: TGTGCCAGCAGTCCCAGGACTAGCGGGAGTCTTTCGTTCGCGAACACCGGGGAGCTGTTTTTT. It is translated as CASSPRTSGSLSFANTGELFF.

V and J are TRBV12-3 or TRBV12-4 and TRBJ1-2; a weak D match, TRBD1 (6 bases). CDR3 length equals 15 residues. Trimming took off 5 bases at V and 4 bases at J, with 17 bases between the two ends. As DNA, the CDR3 is TGTGCCAGCAGTGCCAGCCGGGACACCTCCTATGGCTACACCTTC. As protein: CASSASRDTSYGYTF.

Of note for this clonotype: At one of its ends the junction is not consistent with the germline gene, which may arise from a read error. The J gene is TRBJ2-1, the V gene TRBV25-1; no reliable D call. This CDR3 has 20 amino acids. Germline CDR1 MGHDK, CDR2 SYGVNS. Written as DNA, the CDR3 is TGTGCCAGCAGTGAACGTTGGAAGGAACATGGACCGAGCTCCTACTATGAGCAGTTCTTC. It codes for CASSERWKEHGPSSYYEQFF. Supplemented by reference TRBV25-1 and TRBJ2-1, the full variable domain reads EADIYQTPRYLVIGTGKKITLECSQTMGHDKMYWYQQDPGMELHLIHYSYGVNSTEKGDLSSESTVSRIRTEHFPLTLESARPSHTSQYLCASSERWKEHGPSSYYEQFFGPGTRLTVL.

This clonotype was seen more than once but under ten times. V usage is TRBV6-1 and J usage is TRBJ1-2, with 12 bases matching TRBD1. CDR1 and CDR2 from the germline V gene are MNHNS and SASEGT. V gave up 6 bases and J gave up 8 bases; unmatched junction bases: 4. CDR3 length: 13 amino acids. The CDR3 is CASRGTGGLGYTF. In nucleotides, the CDR3 is TGTGCCAGCAGGGGGACAGGGGGCCTAGGCTACACCTTC.

V and J are TRBV5-8 and TRBJ1-2; D possibly corresponds to TRBD1 (6 bases). The length of the CDR3 is 13 residues. Germline lookup yields CDR1 SGHTS and CDR2 YDEGEE. V dropped 5 bases and J dropped 6 bases, with 14 bases sitting between them. CDR3: CASRRATGNGYTF. As DNA, the CDR3 is TGTGCCAGCAGGCGGGCTACAGGGAATGGCTACACCTTC.

In regard to this clonotype: Being one base from a much bigger clone, this may be a read error. The genes are TRBV4-1 and TRBJ2-7, with 9 bases identical to TRBD2. CDR1 MGHRA and CDR2 YSYEKL come from the germline V gene. The CDR3 spans 14 residues. The trim removed 7 bases at V and 7 bases at J, leaving 11 bases unmatched. The CDR3 is CASIIAGGPGEQYF. DNA for the CDR3: TGCGCCAGCATAATTGCGGGGGGGCCGGGTGAGCAGTACTTC.

The genes are TRBV7-8 and TRBJ1-4; D is possibly TRBD1 (6 bases). The CDR3 is 17 amino acids. The germline V gene encodes CDR1 SGHVS and CDR2 FQNEAQ. V lost 5 bases to trimming and J lost 2 bases, with 18 bases between them. The CDR3 sequence is CASSPLGGTATNEKLFF. CDR3 in DNA: TGTGCCAGCAGCCCCTTAGGGGGAACGGCTACTAATGAAAAACTGTTTTTT. The full variable domain, in which reference TRBV7-8 and TRBJ1-4 provide the parts outside the CDR3, is GAGVSQSPRYKVAKRGQDVALRCDPISGHVSLFWYQQALGQGPEFLTYFQNEAQLDKSGLPSDRFFAERPEGSVSTLKIQRTQQEDSAVYLCASSPLGGTATNEKLFFGSGTQLSVL.

This clonotype appeared many times. The chain links TRBV3-1 to TRBJ1-1, with a tentative D call TRBD1 (5 bases). This CDR3 is built from 16 residues. The ends were cut back, 3 bases at V and 4 bases at J, with 18 bases in the middle. CDR1 and CDR2 (germline): LGHDT, YNNKEL (reference sequence). The CDR3 bases are TGTGCCAGCAGCCACCCCCCGGGGGGATTGATCACTGAAGCTTTCTTT. This encodes CASSHPPGGLITEAFF.

This clonotype was recorded at least ten times. The V call is TRBV28, the J call TRBJ2-7, with 10 positions matching TRBD2. In germline, CDR1 is MDHEN, CDR2 SYDVKM. The CDR3 is 16 amino acids. The V segment lost 7 bases and the J segment 3 bases; nucleotides outside the gene matches: 12. As DNA, the CDR3 is TGTGCCAGCAATGTTCCAGCGGGAGGGCTTAACTACGAGCAGTACTTC. Its protein product is CASNVPAGGLNYEQYF.

This clonotype was observed many times. The J gene is TRBJ2-7, the V gene TRBV28, with unresolved D. V shed 6 bases and J shed 2 bases, with 8 bases lying between them. Germline values: CDR1 MDHEN, CDR2 SYDVKM. The CDR3 has 12 amino acids. CDR3 sequence: CASRENTYEQYF. The CDR3 coding sequence is TGTGCCAGCAGGGAGAATACCTACGAGCAGTACTTC.

This clonotype came up a few times. The chain joins TRBV11-2 to TRBJ2-1, with 9 bases fitting TRBD2. CDR3 length equals 13 residues. CDR1 is SGHAT and CDR2 is FQNNGV in the germline V gene. With 6 bases clipped from V and 8 bases from J, the junction kept 5 bases outside the gene matches. The CDR3 DNA reads TGTGCCAGCAGGAGACTAGCGGCCGATGAGCAGTTCTTC. Translating gives CASRRLAADEQFF.

This clonotype was counted ten times or more. One end of the junction varies from germline; a read error may be responsible. V and J are TRBV2 and TRBJ2-3; 10 bases match TRBD2. The CDR3 runs to 15 residues. Germline V gives CDR1 SNHLY, CDR2 FYNNEI. Here the CDR3 reads CASRGTSASTDTRYF. The CDR3 DNA is TGTGCCAGCAGGGGGACTAGCGCTAGCACAGATACGCGGTATTTT.

There are many counts of this clonotype. V and J are TRBV11-3 and TRBJ2-1; 8 bases align to TRBD1. The V segment lost 8 bases and the J segment 5 bases; nucleotides outside the gene matches: 2. Germline V gene lookup returns CDR1 SGHNT and CDR2 YENEEA. CDR3 length equals 12 residues. The CDR3 spells CASGQGDNEQFF. The CDR3 DNA reads as TGTGCCAGCGGACAGGGCGACAATGAGCAGTTCTTC.

This chain connects TRBV6-1 to TRBJ2-3; 16 nucleotides match TRBD2. The germline gives CDR1 MNHNS, CDR2 SASEGT. The junction had 21 bases not matched to a gene; V was cut back by 6 bases and J by 3 bases. The CDR3 loop spans 22 amino acids. Here the CDR3 reads CASSLPGLAGGEGSVETDTQYF. In nucleotides, the CDR3 is TGTGCCAGCAGCTTACCGGGACTAGCGGGAGGGGAGGGGTCCGTTGAGACAGATACGCAGTATTTT.

V gene TRBV10-2 combines with J gene TRBJ2-1, with 9 positions matching TRBD2. In germline, CDR1 is WSHSY, CDR2 SAAADI. V gave up 4 bases and J gave up 7 bases; unmatched junction bases: 17. The CDR3 has 18 amino acids. CDR3 sequence: CASSGSNRASGVQNEQFF. Written as DNA, the CDR3 is TGCGCCAGCAGTGGGTCGAACAGGGCTAGCGGGGTTCAGAATGAGCAGTTCTTC.

This sequence joins TRBV5-1 and TRBJ2-7; 8 positions match TRBD2. The CDR3 sequence is 15 residues long. V was clipped by 2 bases and J by 2 bases; unmatched bases: 6. Germline CDR1 reads SGHRS; CDR2 reads YFSETQ. The CDR3 coding sequence is TGCGCCAGCAGCTTACAGCGGGGGACCACCTACGAGCAGTACTTC. This translates into CASSLQRGTTYEQYF.

This clonotype was seen many times. The genes are TRBV12-3 or TRBV12-4 and TRBJ2-5; possible D gene TRBD2, 7 bases. V dropped 5 bases and J dropped 3 bases, with 16 bases sitting between them. CDR3 length: 15 amino acids. The CDR3 nucleotides are TGTGCCAGCAGTCCAGTCGGGGGGCGAAAAGAGACCCAGTACTTC. As protein: CASSPVGGRKETQYF.

Only a few counts were recorded for this clonotype. The rearrangement uses TRBV11-2 and TRBJ2-6; a possible D gene is TRBD2 (6 bases). CDR1 and CDR2 from the germline V gene are SGHAT and FQNNGV. The CDR3 spans 15 residues. With 5 bases removed from V and 3 bases from J, the gap between germline ends came to 11 bases. This CDR3 reads CASSISSDGANVLTF. For the CDR3, the DNA is TGTGCCAGCAGCATTTCTAGCGATGGGGCCAACGTCCTGACTTTC.

The chain joins TRBV20-1 to TRBJ2-7; D may match TRBD1 or TRBD2 (5 bases each). Trimming took off 4 bases at V and 2 bases at J, with 21 bases between the two ends. The CDR3 runs 16 residues. Germline-derived CDR1 and CDR2 are DFQATT and SNEGSKA (reference sequence). CDR3 in DNA: TGCAGTGCTAAGGCCGTGGGACGGGGATATCCCTACGAGCAGTACTTC. Its translation is CSAKAVGRGYPYEQYF.

This clonotype was counted ten times or more. The V and J genes are TRBV5-1 and TRBJ1-3; D gene uncertain. The CDR3 runs 14 residues. V was clipped by 5 bases and J by 4 bases, with 13 bases between them. Germline CDR1 is SGHRS and CDR2 is YFSETQ. CDR3 coding DNA: TGCGCCAGCAGGCTATCAGGCTCCGGAAACACCATATATTTT. Translation: CASRLSGSGNTIYF. Based on the CDR3 plus reference TRBV5-1 and TRBJ1-3, the full variable domain is KAGVTQTPRYLIKTRGQQVTLSCSPISGHRSVSWYQQTPGQGLQFLFEYFSETQRNKGNFPGRFSGRQFSNSRSEMNVSTLELGDSALYLCASRLSGSGNTIYFGEGSWLTVV.

This clonotype was observed a handful of times. The chain links TRBV7-9 to TRBJ2-5, with 7 bases matching TRBD1. The CDR3 is made up of 16 amino acids. V was pared by 4 bases and J by 1 base, with 9 bases of the junction left unmatched. The germline V gene has CDR1 SEHNR and CDR2 FQNEAQ (reference sequence). CDR3 nucleotide sequence: TGTGCCAGCAGCTATCTCCGGACAGGTCCCCAAGAGACCCAGTACTTC. This encodes CASSYLRTGPQETQYF.